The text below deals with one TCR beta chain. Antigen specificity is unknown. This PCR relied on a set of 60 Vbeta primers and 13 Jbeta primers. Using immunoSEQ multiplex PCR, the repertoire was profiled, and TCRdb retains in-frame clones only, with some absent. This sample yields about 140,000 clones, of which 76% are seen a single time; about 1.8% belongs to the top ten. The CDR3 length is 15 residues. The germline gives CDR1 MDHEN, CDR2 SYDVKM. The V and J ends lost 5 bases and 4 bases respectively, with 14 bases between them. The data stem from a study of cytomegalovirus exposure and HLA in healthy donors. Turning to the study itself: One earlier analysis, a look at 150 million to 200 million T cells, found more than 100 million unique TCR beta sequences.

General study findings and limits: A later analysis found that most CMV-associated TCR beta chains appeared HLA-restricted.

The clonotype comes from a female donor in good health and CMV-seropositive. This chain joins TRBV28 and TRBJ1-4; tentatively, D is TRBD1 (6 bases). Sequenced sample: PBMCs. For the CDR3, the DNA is TGTGCCAGCAGTCGGAGAGGGGGGGATAATGAAAAACTGTTTTTT. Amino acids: CASSRRGGDNEKLFF. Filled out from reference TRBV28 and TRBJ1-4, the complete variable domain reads DVKVTQSSRYLVKRTGEKVFLECVQDMDHENMFWYRQDPGLGLRLIYFSYDVKMKEKGDIPEGYSVSREKKERFSLILESASTNQTSMYLCASSRRGGDNEKLFFGSGTQLSVL.